A single sample gave rise to the 14 T cell receptor beta chains below, sequenced in a study of PD-L1 blockade in urothelial cancer. Clones were read by immunoSEQ multiplex PCR, and TCRdb kept only the in-frame ones, dropping some. The sample records 70,000 to 100,000 clones, 84% being singletons. Time point here: pretreatment peripheral blood. The starting material was PBMCs, obtained around atezolizumab (anti-PD-L1) treatment. The receptor source for this set is a man aged 55-75 years with urothelial cancer.

The chain recombines TRBV30 with TRBJ1-1; 8 bases map to TRBD1. This CDR3 has 16 residues. The V gene end was trimmed by 2 bases and the J gene end by 0 bases; junction bases not matched to a gene: 8. CDR1 is GTSNPN and CDR2 is SVGIG in the germline V gene (reference sequence). CDR3 loop: CAWSRRQGLLNTEAFF. The DNA for the CDR3 is TGTGCCTGGAGTCGACGACAGGGGTTATTGAACACTGAAGCTTTCTTT.

In its sample, this clone was seen once. The rearrangement joins TRBV7-9 to TRBJ1-2, with 9 positions matching TRBD1. Germline loops: CDR1 SEHNR, CDR2 FQNEAQ (reference sequence). The CDR3 is 14 residues long. Unmatched junction bases numbered 6, after V lost 5 bases and J lost 5 bases. CDR3 sequence reads: CASSIDRGGYGYTF. CDR3 nucleotides: TGTGCCAGCAGCATCGACAGGGGGGGGTATGGCTACACCTTC.

The J gene is TRBJ2-5, the V gene TRBV20-1; the D gene is possibly TRBD2 (5 bases). Trimming pared 2 bases from V and 7 bases from J, leaving 8 bases between. Germline V gene sequence: CDR1 DFQATT, CDR2 SNEGSKA (reference sequence). The CDR3 has 11 amino acids. The DNA for the CDR3 is TGCAGTGCTAGAACTCGGGGGACCCAGTACTTC. It encodes CSARTRGTQYF.

The J gene is TRBJ2-7, the V gene TRBV18; D is possibly TRBD2 (5 bases). V gave up 6 bases and J gave up 4 bases, with 16 bases separating them. The CDR3 runs 14 residues. In germline, CDR1 is KGHSH, CDR2 LQKENI. The CDR3 DNA is TGTGCCAGCTCCGCGACGGGGAGAGGGTACGAGCAGTACTTC. Translation: CASSATGRGYEQYF.

V usage is TRBV12-5 and J usage is TRBJ2-7; 8 bases are a match to TRBD2. The CDR3 is 14 amino acids. Germline V gene sequence: CDR1 LGHNT, CDR2 FRNRAP. V lost 4 bases and J lost 3; bases outside the gene matches: 5. The CDR3 region has the DNA TGTGCTAGTGGTTCCCCGGGGGGGATCTACGAGCAGTACTTC. Translation: CASGSPGGIYEQYF.

The sample holds a few counts of this clone. The rearrangement joins TRBV9 to TRBJ1-2; no reliable D call. Between the trimmed V and J ends, which lost 4 bases and 3 bases, there was a span of 7 bases. This CDR3 is built from 12 residues. Germline V gives CDR1 SGDLS, CDR2 YYNGEE. For the CDR3, the DNA is TGTGCCAGCAGCCCCGGGGACTATGGCTACACCTTC. Its protein is CASSPGDYGYTF.

The chain is built from TRBV6-5 and TRBJ2-3, with D possibly TRBD2 on 5 matching bases. Germline CDR1 MNHEY, CDR2 SVGAGI. The CDR3 has 15 amino acids. V was pared by 4 bases and J by 2 bases, with 13 bases between. The CDR3 coding sequence is TGTGCCAGCAGTTCGGATAGAGGGTTCACAGATACGCAGTATTTT. This encodes CASSSDRGFTDTQYF.

This chain links TRBV9 with TRBJ2-5, with D possibly being TRBD2 (5 bases). The CDR3 covers 15 residues. The V end was cut by 0 bases, the J end by 1 base, with 10 bases between. Germline CDR1 is SGDLS and CDR2 is YYNGEE. In nucleotides, the CDR3 is TGTGCCAGCAGCGTAGATGGGAGAAGCCAAGAGACCCAGTACTTC. It encodes CASSVDGRSQETQYF.

The chain couples TRBV19 to TRBJ2-1; maybe TRBD1 (5 bases). The germline V and J ends were trimmed by 4 bases and 4 bases, with 5 bases remaining between them. The CDR3 is 12 amino acids. Germline V lookup: CDR1 LNHDA, CDR2 SQIVND (reference sequence). CDR3 region: CASSTGYNEQFF. Written as DNA, the CDR3 is TGTGCCAGTAGTACAGGGTACAATGAGCAGTTCTTC.

This clone appeared many times. CDR3 amino acids: CASTEVPNTGELFF. CDR3 nucleotides: TGTGCCAGCACAGAGGTGCCGAACACCGGGGAGCTGTTTTTT. The chain employs TRBV2 and TRBJ2-2, with D uncertain. There are 14 residues in the CDR3. V lost 7 bases, J lost 0 bases, and 9 bases lay in between. The germline gives CDR1 SNHLY, CDR2 FYNNEI.

The chain recombines TRBV19 with TRBJ1-1, with no clear D. The CDR3 is made up of 14 amino acids. The V end was cut by 3 bases, the J end by 0 bases, with 8 bases between. Germline V gene data show CDR1 as LNHDA and CDR2 as SQIVND (reference sequence). The CDR3 spells CASSIEPMNTEAFF. DNA of the CDR3: TGTGCCAGTAGTATTGAGCCGATGAACACTGAAGCTTTCTTT.

The gene calls are TRBV25-1 and TRBJ2-3; D call uncertain. CDR3 length: 12 residues. V shed 5 bases and J shed 6 bases, with 9 bases lying between them. Germline-derived CDR1 and CDR2 are MGHDK and SYGVNS. CDR3 loop: CASSSSGDTQYF. CDR3 nucleotides: TGTGCCAGCAGTTCGTCGGGTGATACGCAGTATTTT. The whole variable domain, filled in from reference TRBV25-1 and TRBJ2-3, reads EADIYQTPRYLVIGTGKKITLECSQTMGHDKMYWYQQDPGMELHLIHYSYGVNSTEKGDLSSESTVSRIRTEHFPLTLESARPSHTSQYLCASSSSGDTQYFGPGTRLTVL.

The V gene is TRBV29-1, the J gene TRBJ2-1; 14 nucleotides match TRBD2. CDR1 is SQVTM, CDR2 ANQGSEA, per germline. This CDR3 has 15 residues. The CDR3 nucleotides are TGCAGGGCCGGGACTAGCGGGAGAAAGTACAATGAGCAGTTCTTC. This codes for CRAGTSGRKYNEQFF.

The CDR3 DNA is TGTGCCAGCAGCCAAGTGGAGCGAGGGACAAAGGGTAATGAGCAGTTCTTC. Translation: CASSQVERGTKGNEQFF. The chain uses TRBV14 and TRBJ2-1, with a possible D match to TRBD1 (6 bases). Trimming took 1 base from V and 7 from J, leaving 20 bases between them. CDR1 is SGHDN and CDR2 is FVKESK in the germline V gene. The CDR3 spans 17 residues.